These 22 T cell receptor beta chains were sequenced from one sample in a study of blood T cell repertoires in COVID-19. Clones were sequenced by immunoSEQ multiplex PCR, and TCRdb holds only the in-frame ones, with some missing. This sample has 150,000 to 200,000 clones, with around nine tenths found just once. Sequencing used PBMCs or T cells enriched from blood (not recorded which). Receptor source: a young woman who had recovered from COVID-19.

V and J are TRBV25-1 and TRBJ2-5, with D tentatively TRBD1 (6 bases). Looked up from germline, CDR1 is MGHDK and CDR2 is SYGVNS. The CDR3 contains 15 residues. V was cut by 3 bases and J by 4 bases, with 15 bases left in between. The CDR3 here is CASSDFAGVGETQYF. In DNA, the CDR3 is TGTGCCAGCAGTGATTTCGCAGGGGTGGGAGAGACCCAGTACTTC.

The chain employs TRBV30 and TRBJ1-5; D may be TRBD1 (5 bases). V lost 4 bases to trimming and J lost 6 bases, with 13 bases between them. This CDR3 has 13 amino acids. The germline gives CDR1 GTSNPN, CDR2 SVGIG (reference sequence). DNA of the CDR3: TGTGCCTGGAATAGGGGCGCAACTCAGCCCCAGCATTTT. This encodes CAWNRGATQPQHF.

This clone was seen a few times. J is TRBJ2-7 and V is TRBV19, with TRBD2 matching 10 bases. CDR1 and CDR2 (germline): LNHDA, SQIVND (reference sequence). The CDR3 totals 14 residues. V lost 3 bases to trimming and J lost 3 bases; unmatched junction nucleotides: 2. CDR3 coding DNA: TGTGCCAGTAGTATTTCTAGCGGGAGCTACGAGCAGTACTTC. Translated, it gives CASSISSGSYEQYF.

The chain employs TRBV18 and TRBJ1-2; 8 bases map to TRBD1. The germline gives CDR1 KGHSH, CDR2 LQKENI. The V and J ends lost 3 bases and 8 bases, in that order; junction bases with no gene match: 11. The CDR3 runs 15 residues. The CDR3 sequence: CASSPDRAGERGYTF. The CDR3 DNA is TGTGCCAGCTCACCGGACAGGGCCGGGGAGAGAGGCTACACCTTC.

The gene calls are TRBV5-6 and TRBJ1-2, with 10 bases matching TRBD1. The CDR3 runs to 17 residues. The germline CDR1 and CDR2 sequences are SGHDT and YYEEEE. V gave up 3 bases and J gave up 4 bases; unmatched junction bases: 12. CDR3 sequence: CASSSTGGLTIFYGYTF. The CDR3 DNA is TGTGCCAGCAGCTCGACAGGGGGCCTAACAATTTTCTATGGCTACACCTTC.

This chain joins TRBV5-4 and TRBJ1-1, with a possible D match to TRBD1 (6 bases). This CDR3 comprises 13 residues. Trimming pared 6 bases from V and 3 bases from J, leaving 12 bases between. Germline-derived CDR1 and CDR2 are SGHNT and YYREEE (reference sequence). In DNA form, the CDR3 reads TGTGCCAGCAACCAGGGGTTAGACACTGAAGCTTTCTTT. This gives the protein CASNQGLDTEAFF. Supplemented by reference TRBV5-4 and TRBJ1-1, the full variable domain reads ETGVTQSPTHLIKTRGQQVTLRCSSQSGHNTVSWYQQALGQGPQFIFQYYREEENGRGNFPPRFSGLQFPNYSSELNVNALELDDSALYLCASNQGLDTEAFFGQGTRLTVV.

The J gene is TRBJ2-7, the V gene TRBV9; D unclear. This CDR3 spans 13 amino acids. V gave up 4 bases and J gave up 7 bases, with 15 bases separating them. Germline V lookup: CDR1 SGDLS, CDR2 YYNGEE. CDR3 protein: CASSPRHSEEQYF. The CDR3 bases are TGTGCCAGCAGCCCCCGCCACTCTGAGGAGCAGTACTTC.

The chain has TRBV11-1 and TRBJ2-7; TRBD1 agrees at 8 bases. With V trimmed by 4 bases and J by 3 bases, 8 bases remained unmatched. The CDR3 covers 15 residues. Per germline, CDR1 SGHAT and CDR2 FQDESV (reference sequence). The CDR3 reads CASSSPGTGSYEQYF. CDR3 DNA sequence: TGTGCCAGCAGCTCCCCCGGGACAGGTAGCTACGAGCAGTACTTC.

Here the CDR3 DNA reads TGTGCCAGCAGTGATGCGTCAGGGTCATGGCGCAATCAGCCCCAGCATTTT. This translates into CASSDASGSWRNQPQHF. The chain uses TRBV2 and TRBJ1-5, with a tentative D call TRBD1 (5 bases). Between the trimmed V and J ends, which lost 3 bases and 2 bases, there was a span of 17 bases. This CDR3 contains 17 residues. From germline, CDR1 is SNHLY and CDR2 FYNNEI.

In nucleotides, the CDR3 is TGTGCCAGCAGCGGGGGGACAGGGGCCTACGAGCAGTACTTC. Amino acids: CASSGGTGAYEQYF. This sequence joins TRBV5-6 and TRBJ2-7, with TRBD1 matching over 10 bases. The V and J ends lost 4 bases and 2 bases, in that order; junction bases with no gene match: 3. This CDR3 has 14 amino acids. The germline gives CDR1 SGHDT, CDR2 YYEEEE. The variable domain in full, completed from reference TRBV5-6 and TRBJ2-7, reads DAGVTQSPTHLIKTRGQQVTLRCSPKSGHDTVSWYQQALGQGPQFIFQYYEEEERQRGNFPDRFSGHQFPNYSSELNVNALLLGDSALYLCASSGGTGAYEQYFGPGTRLTVT.

The chain carries TRBV7-2 and TRBJ2-1; 10 bases are a match to TRBD2. Germline V gene data show CDR1 as SGHTA and CDR2 as FQGNSA. The CDR3 extends over 17 amino acids. V shed 5 bases and J 2 bases; nucleotides not matched to a gene: 9. The CDR3 sequence: CASSPGLAPLTYNEQFF. The CDR3 DNA reads TGTGCCAGCAGCCCGGGACTAGCGCCCCTTACCTACAATGAGCAGTTCTTC.

In the case of this clone: The sample carries other DNA sequences with the same CDR3. The J gene is TRBJ1-5, the V gene TRBV12-5; 7 bases map to TRBD1. Trimming at V came to 3 bases and at J to 14 bases, leaving 4 bases not matched to a gene. Germline V lookup: CDR1 LGHNT, CDR2 FRNRAP. CDR3 length equals 11 residues. CDR3 in amino acids: CASGLSGTEHF. The CDR3 nucleotides are TGTGCTAGTGGTTTATCGGGGACAGAGCATTTT.

This chain's CDR3 is CASSRTKSTDTQYF. Here the CDR3 DNA reads TGTGCCAGCAGCCGAACCAAGAGTACAGATACGCAGTATTTT. The gene calls are TRBV7-6 and TRBJ2-3; D gene uncertain. CDR1 is SGHVS, CDR2 FNYEAQ, per germline. The CDR3 loop spans 14 amino acids. V was cut by 5 bases and J by 3 bases, with 12 bases left in between.

The chain uses TRBV5-1 and TRBJ2-6; no clear D gene. Germline CDR1 and CDR2: SGHRS and YFSETQ. V gave up 1 base and J gave up 0 bases, with 23 bases separating them. The CDR3 is 21 residues long. The DNA of the CDR3 is TGCGCCAGCAGCTTGATGGGCTGGCTTTCAACAACCAGCTCTGGGGCCAACGTCCTGACTTTC. Its protein is CASSLMGWLSTTSSGANVLTF.

The chain couples TRBV19 to TRBJ2-1; 9 bases fit TRBD1. V gave up 3 bases and J gave up 10 bases; unmatched junction bases: 4. Germline lookup yields CDR1 LNHDA and CDR2 SQIVND (reference sequence). This CDR3 has 13 residues. The CDR3 coding sequence is TGTGCCAGTAGTATCGGGGGGACAGGGGAGCAGTTCTTC. Protein: CASSIGGTGEQFF. Drawing the rest from reference TRBV19 and TRBJ2-1, the complete variable domain is DGGITQSPKYLFRKEGQNVTLSCEQNLNHDAMYWYRQDPGQGLRLIYYSQIVNDFQKGDIAEGYSVSREKKESFPLTVTSAQKNPTAFYLCASSIGGTGEQFFGPGTRLTVL.

The chain carries TRBV5-8 and TRBJ2-1; no clear D. Trimming shortened V by 4 bases and J by 2 bases, and 7 bases separated the two germline ends. CDR3 length equals 13 residues. From germline, CDR1 is SGHTS and CDR2 YDEGEE. The CDR3 reads CASSPLPYNEQFF. The CDR3 DNA reads as TGTGCCAGCAGCCCCCTTCCCTACAATGAGCAGTTCTTC.

CDR3 sequence (DNA): TGTGCCAGTAGTATGAATAGGGCGGGGGGCAGCGGCACTGAAGCTTTCTTT. It encodes CASSMNRAGGSGTEAFF. This chain uses TRBV19 with TRBJ1-1, with a weak D call TRBD1 (6 bases). The CDR3 runs to 17 residues. Germline CDR1 is LNHDA and CDR2 is SQIVND (reference sequence). V was clipped by 3 bases and J by 4 bases, with 21 bases between them.

The genes are TRBV11-2 and TRBJ2-7; TRBD2 matches 9 bases. CDR1 and CDR2 (germline): SGHAT, FQNNGV. CDR3 length: 15 residues. V was clipped by 1 base and J by 2 bases; unmatched bases: 3. CDR3 protein: CASSLGLAEAYEQYF. The CDR3 nucleotides read TGTGCCAGCAGCTTAGGACTAGCGGAGGCCTACGAGCAGTACTTC.

The chain uses TRBV29-1 and TRBJ2-5; the match to TRBD2 covers 10 bases. The J segment lost 5 bases and the V segment lost 2 bases, leaving 2 bases of the junction unmatched. In germline, CDR1 is SQVTM, CDR2 ANQGSEA. The CDR3 loop spans 13 amino acids. Written as DNA, the CDR3 is TGCAGCGTTGAACTAGCGGGAGTGGAGACCCAGTACTTC. It codes for CSVELAGVETQYF.

Only one count was recorded for this clone. The rearrangement uses TRBV4-1 and TRBJ1-2; 8 bases agree with TRBD1. CDR3 length: 16 amino acids. Germline trimming cut 4 bases from V and 4 bases from J; bases unmatched to any gene: 11. CDR1 and CDR2 from the germline V gene are MGHRA and YSYEKL. This chain's CDR3 is CASSPLSGQGSYGYTF. CDR3 bases: TGCGCCAGCAGCCCCCTTTCTGGACAGGGCTCCTATGGCTACACCTTC.

A few counts support this clone. The J gene is TRBJ1-5, the V gene TRBV7-9; a possible D gene is TRBD1 (5 bases). The germline gives CDR1 SEHNR, CDR2 FQNEAQ (reference sequence). The CDR3 covers 14 residues. V was trimmed by 1 base and J by 7 bases, leaving 11 bases between them. The CDR3 region is CASSLGGARQPQHF. For the CDR3, the DNA is TGTGCCAGCAGCTTAGGGGGCGCTAGGCAGCCCCAGCATTTT.

This clone occurred once. The DNA for the CDR3 is TGTGCCAGTTCGGGGCGGGATACATACGAGCAGTACTTC. This codes for CASSGRDTYEQYF. The chain is built from TRBV19 and TRBJ2-7; D perhaps matches TRBD2 (6 bases). Germline CDR1 reads LNHDA; CDR2 reads SQIVND (reference sequence). The CDR3 covers 13 residues. V lost 8 bases and J lost 4, with 15 bases in between.